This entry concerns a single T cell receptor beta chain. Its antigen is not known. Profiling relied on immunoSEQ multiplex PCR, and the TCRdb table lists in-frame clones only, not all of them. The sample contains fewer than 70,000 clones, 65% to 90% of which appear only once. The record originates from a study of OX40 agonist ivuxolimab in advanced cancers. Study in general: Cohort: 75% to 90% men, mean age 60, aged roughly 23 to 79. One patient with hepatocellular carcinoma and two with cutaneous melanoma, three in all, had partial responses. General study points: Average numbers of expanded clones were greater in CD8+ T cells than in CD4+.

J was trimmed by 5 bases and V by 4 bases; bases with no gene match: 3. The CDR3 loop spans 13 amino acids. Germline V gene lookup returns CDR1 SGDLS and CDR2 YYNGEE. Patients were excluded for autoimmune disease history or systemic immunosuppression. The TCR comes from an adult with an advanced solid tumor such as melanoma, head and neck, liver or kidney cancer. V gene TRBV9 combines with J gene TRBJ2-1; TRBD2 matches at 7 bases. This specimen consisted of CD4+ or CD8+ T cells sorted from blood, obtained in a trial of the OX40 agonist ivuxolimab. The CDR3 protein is CASSFTSDNEQFF. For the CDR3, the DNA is TGTGCCAGCAGCTTCACTAGCGACAATGAGCAGTTCTTC.